The clone carrying this TCR beta chain was picked up a small number of times. Its specificity is unknown. Semi-nested PCR with Nested Universal Primer A followed constant-region reverse priming of full-length variable regions. From the 5' RACE reads, TCRdb called clonotypes with MiXCR, one entry per CDR3 protein. The sample lists about 57,000 distinct CDR3 sequences, less than 30% occurring once. The CDR3 runs 16 residues. V lost 5 bases and J 5 bases, leaving 18 bases between the germline ends. Germline CDR1 reads MNHEY; CDR2 reads SVGAGI. Tregs were sorted as CD4+CD25+CD127-/low cells. Notes on the study in general: Tumor Tregs overlapped most with tumor, then blood, naive CD4+ cells. Tumor memory CD4+ T cell TCR gene usage was found to cluster with blood and lymph node memory CD4+ cells and with lymph node naive CD4+ cells. The larger-cohort validation was restricted to a single TCR beta V-J rearrangement rather than whole repertoires.

V is TRBV6-5 and J is TRBJ2-2; D is perhaps TRBD2 (5 bases). Sequencing was carried out using tumor-infiltrating Tregs sorted from the breast tumor. The origin of this receptor is a female donor with breast cancer. CDR3 region: CASSGLKGTRTGELFF. The CDR3 nucleotides are TGTGCCAGCAGTGGACTCAAGGGAACGAGAACCGGGGAGCTGTTTTTT.